What follows are 16 T cell receptor beta chains derived from one specimen sequenced in a study of Graves' ophthalmopathy and Graves' hyperthyroidism. Amplification from RNA transcripts yielded the TCR beta CDR3 regions. HTBI primers primed a first-round RT-PCR, and a second-round multiplex PCR followed. TCRdb re-called the multiplex PCR reads through MiXCR, storing one row per CDR3 protein. The table records around 470,000 distinct CDR3 sequences, approximately 14% of them present only once. Sequenced: blood. Every receptor here comes from a woman aged 25 to 39 with Graves' ophthalmopathy.

This clonotype has at least ten counts. The V and J genes are TRBV7-9 and TRBJ1-2; D is perhaps TRBD1 (6 bases). The germline CDR1 and CDR2 sequences are SEHNR and FQNEAQ (reference sequence). V was pared by 5 bases and J by 4 bases, with 20 bases between. The CDR3 runs 16 residues. For the CDR3, the DNA is TGTGCCAGCAGCCGTTTGACAAGAGGGGGAATCTATGGCTACACCTTC. Encoded protein: CASSRLTRGGIYGYTF.

V gene TRBV14 combines with J gene TRBJ2-7, with D perhaps TRBD1 (5 bases). This CDR3 is 15 amino acids long. Germline V gene lookup returns CDR1 SGHDN and CDR2 FVKESK. Trimming shortened V by 1 base and J by 1 base, and 11 bases separated the two germline ends. CDR3 loop: CASSQGRRGSYEQYF. In nucleotides, the CDR3 is TGTGCCAGCAGCCAAGGGCGAAGGGGTTCCTACGAGCAGTACTTC.

This clonotype was seen repeatedly, ten times or more. The chain joins TRBV7-6 to TRBJ2-5; D gene unclear. Germline V lookup: CDR1 SGHVS, CDR2 FNYEAQ. The CDR3 consists of 15 residues. Trimming shortened V by 1 base and J by 7 bases, and 16 bases separated the two germline ends. CDR3 DNA sequence: TGTGCCAGCAGCTTAGATCACACAGTACGTGGGACCCAGTACTTC. Translated, it gives CASSLDHTVRGTQYF.

The rearrangement uses TRBV7-9 and TRBJ2-7; no definite D call. CDR1 and CDR2 from the germline V gene are SEHNR and FQNEAQ (reference sequence). V lost 5 bases to trimming and J lost 2 bases, with 7 bases between them. The CDR3 spans 12 residues. The CDR3 loop reads CASSKDPYEQYF. The DNA of the CDR3 is TGTGCCAGCAGCAAAGACCCCTACGAGCAGTACTTC.

This clonotype was counted at least ten times. The chain has TRBV29-1 and TRBJ2-5, with D possibly being TRBD2 (7 bases). The CDR3 is 11 amino acids. The germline gives CDR1 SQVTM, CDR2 ANQGSEA. V lost 4 bases and J lost 5, with 8 bases in between. The CDR3 loop reads CSVAGGETQYF. CDR3 nucleotide sequence: TGCAGCGTTGCGGGGGGCGAGACCCAGTACTTC.

Notes on this clonotype: A read error may be the cause here, since a much bigger clone is one base away. The chain joins TRBV20-1 to TRBJ1-1; TRBD1 might be the D (5 bases). This CDR3 comprises 12 residues. The germline gives CDR1 DFQATT, CDR2 SNEGSKA (reference sequence). The CDR3, as DNA: TGCAGTGCTAGAGTGCAGGACACTGAAGCTTTATTT. Translated, it gives CSARVQDTEALF.

This chain connects TRBV13 to TRBJ1-2; 9 bases are a match to TRBD1. V lost 6 bases, J lost 8 bases, and 7 bases stayed unmatched. CDR1 is PRHDT, CDR2 FYEKMQ, per germline (reference sequence). CDR3 length: 13 amino acids. The CDR3 region has the DNA TGTGCCAGCAGATCCGGGACAGGGCTCGGCTACACCTTC. Residues: CASRSGTGLGYTF.

This clonotype has a handful of counts. At one end, the junction sequence differs from germline, possibly due to a read error. The rearrangement joins TRBV24-1 to TRBJ2-4; either TRBD1 or TRBD2 may supply D (7 bases each). In germline, CDR1 is KGHDR, CDR2 SFDVKD. CDR3 length equals 16 residues. The DNA of the CDR3 is TGTGCCACCAGTGACTACAGGGGAGGGGGAGAAAACATTAAGTACTTC. Translating gives CATSDYRGGGENIKYF.

The sample holds many counts of this clonotype. The chain uses TRBV12-5 and TRBJ1-1; D remains unclear. In germline, CDR1 is LGHNT, CDR2 FRNRAP. This CDR3 spans 14 amino acids. V was shortened by 1 base and J by 11 bases, with 17 bases between the two germline ends. The CDR3 is CASGLGEASAEAFF. The CDR3 nucleotides are TGTGCTAGTGGTTTGGGGGAGGCCTCAGCGGAGGCTTTCTTT.

In its sample, this clonotype was seen many times. The chain has TRBV20-1 and TRBJ1-2, with D perhaps matching TRBD1 (5 bases). The CDR3 sequence is 11 residues long. The V end was cut by 6 bases, the J end by 4 bases, with 9 bases between. CDR1 DFQATT and CDR2 SNEGSKA come from the germline V gene (reference sequence). The CDR3 reads CSARQSYGYTF. The CDR3 DNA reads TGCAGTGCGAGACAGAGCTATGGCTACACCTTC.

Of note for this clonotype: A read error may explain this, as a much larger clone is one base away. The chain carries TRBV9 and TRBJ1-2; TRBD1 is a possible D gene (6 bases). Germline CDR1 SGDLS, CDR2 YYNGEE. V was clipped by 3 bases and J by 0 bases, with 12 bases between them. The CDR3 runs to 15 residues. Written as DNA, the CDR3 is TGTGCCAGCAGCGAGGGGGACAATCCTAACTATGGCTACACCTTC. Its translation is CASSEGDNPNYGYTF.

V is TRBV5-1 and J is TRBJ2-2; TRBD2 matches at 12 bases. Germline trimming cut 4 bases from V and 0 bases from J; bases unmatched to any gene: 4. Germline assignment: CDR1 SGHRS and CDR2 YFSETQ. The CDR3 is made up of 17 amino acids. CDR3 sequence: CASSLAGGLANTGELFF. CDR3 bases: TGCGCCAGCAGCCTAGCGGGGGGGCTCGCGAACACCGGGGAGCTGTTTTTT.

This clonotype was detected ten times or more. The chain's CDR3 is CASSSATDYGYTF. The CDR3 bases are TGTGCCAGTAGTAGTGCGACGGACTATGGCTACACCTTC. This chain joins TRBV19 and TRBJ1-2; D not resolved. The germline V gene has CDR1 LNHDA and CDR2 SQIVND (reference sequence). The V gene lost 4 bases and the J gene lost 3 bases, with 9 bases spanning the gap. The CDR3 loop spans 13 amino acids.

This clonotype turned up a few times. A read error is possible here, since a much larger clone lies one base away. V is TRBV7-9 and J is TRBJ2-5, with D tentatively TRBD1 (5 bases). Germline lookup yields CDR1 SEHNR and CDR2 FQNEAQ (reference sequence). The CDR3 has 14 amino acids. The DNA of the CDR3 is TGTGCCAGCAGCTTAGAGGGGCGGCAAGAGACCCTGTACTTC. Its translation: CASSLEGRQETLYF.

This clonotype has a count of ten or more. The V and J genes are TRBV6-5 and TRBJ1-5, with 7 nucleotides matching TRBD1. Germline V CDR1 and CDR2: MNHEY, SVGAGI. J gave up 7 bases and V 8 bases, and 8 bases lay outside the gene matches. The CDR3 runs 13 residues. The CDR3 nucleotides are TGTGCCAGCGGACTCGACAGGGCACAGCCCCAGCATTTT. Amino acids: CASGLDRAQPQHF.

This clonotype appeared many times. This sequence joins TRBV7-8 and TRBJ2-2; D is undetermined. The V gene's germline CDR1 is SGHVS and CDR2 FQNEAQ. There are 12 residues in the CDR3. With 5 bases removed from V and 7 bases from J, the gap between germline ends came to 8 bases. CDR3 protein: CASSKGLGELFF. DNA for the CDR3: TGTGCCAGCAGCAAAGGCCTCGGGGAGCTGTTTTTT.